There are a few counts of the clone carrying this TCR beta chain. Its cognate antigen is unknown. These data belong to a study of T cells after yellow fever vaccination. Study details: For low cell numbers, libraries were made with SMART-Seq v4 Ultra Low Input. Overall study results and limits: A weaker but faster secondary response was observed, peaking on day 5 versus 15. Primary-vaccination clones mostly resurfaced post-booster (approximately 96% CD4, roughly 90% CD8).

The CDR3 runs to 14 residues. J gave up 4 bases and V 4 bases, and 7 bases lay outside the gene matches. Germline V CDR1 and CDR2: SGHRS, YFSETQ. MiXCR, applied by TCRdb to the 5' RACE reads, yields one record per CDR3 protein. Found here are approximately 300,000 distinct CDR3 sequences, approximately 9% of them singletons; the top ten hold about a sixth. The sequenced sample was PBMCs, obtained on the day of the first yellow fever vaccination. The chain employs TRBV5-1 and TRBJ1-2, with 7 bases that match TRBD1. This clonotype was obtained from a young man who received the YFV17D yellow fever vaccine. This chain's CDR3 is CASSISTGSYGYTF. The CDR3 coding sequence is TGCGCCAGCAGCATTTCGACAGGGAGCTATGGCTACACCTTC.